This T cell receptor (beta chain) was identified in a study of cytomegalovirus exposure and HLA in healthy donors. V lost 3 bases and J lost 0, with 15 bases in between. CDR1 and CDR2 from the germline V gene are SGHRS and YFSETQ. This CDR3 comprises 17 residues. Primers: 60 Vbeta forward and 13 Jbeta reverse. Clones were read by immunoSEQ multiplex PCR, and TCRdb kept only the in-frame ones, dropping some. The table includes about 79,000 clones, just over 70% detected once. General study results and limits: Previously analyzed data showed that most TCR beta V segments were productive at a frequency of about 87% or about 30%. The study put some 150 TCR beta chains on its list as cytomegalovirus-associated.

As regards this clone: The antigen remains unidentified.

This receptor was identified in a man aged 55 to 70 in good health and CMV-seronegative. Input material: PBMCs. V usage is TRBV5-1 and J usage is TRBJ1-4; weak D call: TRBD1 (5 bases). The CDR3: CASSSPGGAATNEKLFF. In DNA, the CDR3 is TGCGCCAGCAGCTCCCCCGGAGGGGCGGCAACTAATGAAAAACTGTTTTTT.